This passage covers 29 T cell receptor beta chains from one sample sequenced in a study of T cell responses to AZD1222 COVID-19 vaccine. This table comes from immunoSEQ multiplex PCR, and its TCRdb copy is limited to in-frame clones, with some not included. The sample holds about 73,000 clones; 85% to 90% are singletons and the top ten take over 1.1%. Specimen: peripheral blood, collected 28 days after the second AZD1222 dose. The receptors were sampled from an adult who received the AZD1222 COVID-19 vaccine.

V usage is TRBV18 and J usage is TRBJ2-2; D unclear. Per germline, CDR1 KGHSH and CDR2 LQKENI. The V end lost 6 bases, the J end lost 2 bases, and 10 bases lay between the germline ends. The CDR3 is made up of 14 amino acids. The CDR3 nucleotides are TGTGCCAGCTCCCCCCCGGATAACACCGGGGAGCTGTTTTTT. It is translated as CASSPPDNTGELFF.

The V gene is TRBV4-3, the J gene TRBJ1-4; D not certain. Germline V gene sequence: CDR1 LGHNA, CDR2 YSLEER. CDR3 length: 15 residues. V was cut by 0 bases and J by 5 bases, with 10 bases left in between. The chain's CDR3 is CASSQDRQLNEKLFF. DNA of the CDR3: TGCGCCAGCAGCCAAGATCGGCAGCTAAATGAAAAACTGTTTTTT.

V gene TRBV20-1 combines with J gene TRBJ1-5; D gene ambiguous. V lost 3 bases and J 5 bases, leaving 14 bases between the germline ends. Germline V gene lookup returns CDR1 DFQATT and CDR2 SNEGSKA (reference sequence). The CDR3 covers 14 residues. The CDR3 sequence is CSASYGSRYQPQHF. DNA for the CDR3: TGCAGTGCTAGTTACGGGAGTCGATATCAGCCCCAGCATTTT.

The rearrangement links TRBV27 to TRBJ2-6, with 9 bases aligning to TRBD1. The CDR3 sequence is 20 residues long. V dropped 4 bases and J dropped 3; count of bases not matched to a gene: 16. From germline, CDR1 is MNHEY and CDR2 SMNVEV (reference sequence). The CDR3 bases are TGTGCCAGCAGTTCAAACCTCCACAGGGGGCTCCCCGGTGGGGCCAACGTCCTGACTTTC. It translates to CASSSNLHRGLPGGANVLTF.

The V call is TRBV6-4, the J call TRBJ2-7; a possible D gene is TRBD1 (5 bases). V dropped 6 bases and J dropped 5 bases, with 11 bases sitting between them. The CDR3 sequence is 12 residues long. Germline V lookup: CDR1 MRHNA, CDR2 SNTAGT. The CDR3 coding sequence is TGTGCCAGCAGCGTCGACAGCCACGAGCAGTACTTC. Translating it yields CASSVDSHEQYF.

V and J are TRBV6-5 and TRBJ1-1; unclear D gene. The germline gives CDR1 MNHEY, CDR2 SVGAGI. Trimming took 7 bases from V and 1 from J, leaving 10 bases between them. The CDR3 has 13 amino acids. As DNA, the CDR3 is TGTGCCAGCACCCTGGCGGGGAACACTGAAGCTTTCTTT. Its protein product is CASTLAGNTEAFF.

This chain uses TRBV5-5 with TRBJ2-2, with 9 positions matching TRBD1. The CDR3 is 17 residues long. The trim removed 4 bases at V and 3 bases at J, leaving 10 bases unmatched. Germline V lookup: CDR1 SGHKS, CDR2 YYEKEE (reference sequence). The CDR3 DNA sequence: TGTGCCAGCAGCCGAATTATGGACAGGGGATACACCGGGGAGCTGTTTTTT. Its translation: CASSRIMDRGYTGELFF.

The chain is built from TRBV27 and TRBJ2-7; the D gene could be TRBD1 or TRBD2 (5 bases each). CDR1 and CDR2 (germline): MNHEY, SMNVEV (reference sequence). V shed 5 bases and J shed 3 bases, with 11 bases lying between them. The CDR3 is 13 amino acids. The CDR3 region is CASSPGTFYEQYF. The CDR3 bases are TGTGCCAGCAGTCCTGGGACCTTCTACGAGCAGTACTTC.

The rearrangement uses TRBV4-3 and TRBJ1-4, with D possibly TRBD1 on 5 matching bases. Per the germline V gene, CDR1 is LGHNA and CDR2 is YSLEER. Trimming left V 1 base short and J 10 bases short, with 10 bases between. The CDR3 extends over 13 amino acids. The CDR3 sequence: CASSQARGPKLFF. The DNA for the CDR3 is TGCGCCAGCAGCCAAGCACGGGGACCAAAACTGTTTTTT.

The gene calls are TRBV12-3 or TRBV12-4 and TRBJ2-7; TRBD2 agrees at 8 bases. J was trimmed by 5 bases and V by 10 bases; bases with no gene match: 10. CDR3 length: 13 amino acids. The CDR3 region is CATRPAGDDEQYF. The CDR3, as DNA: TGTGCCACCCGTCCAGCGGGAGACGACGAGCAGTACTTC.

This sequence joins TRBV12-3 or TRBV12-4 and TRBJ1-5; possible D gene TRBD1, 6 bases. The CDR3 spans 13 residues. The V and J ends lost 6 bases and 9 bases respectively, with 15 bases between them. In DNA form, the CDR3 reads TGTGCCAGCAGGCTTACAGGGCCGGGGCCCCAGCATTTT. Protein: CASRLTGPGPQHF.

The rearrangement joins TRBV11-2 to TRBJ2-5, with 9 bases aligning to TRBD2. The V and J ends lost 1 base and 3 bases, in that order; junction bases with no gene match: 6. The germline CDR1 and CDR2 sequences are SGHAT and FQNNGV. The CDR3 is made up of 16 amino acids. The CDR3 DNA is TGTGCCAGCAGCTTAGCCCCCCTAGCGGGGAAAGAGACCCAGTACTTC. It encodes CASSLAPLAGKETQYF.

The CDR3, as DNA: TGTGCCAGCTCCACCTACAGGGCTCAGCCCCAGCATTTT. The encoded protein is CASSTYRAQPQHF. The rearrangement joins TRBV2 to TRBJ1-5, with D possibly matching TRBD1 (6 bases). CDR3 length equals 13 residues. Deletions cut 8 bases from V and 6 bases from J, with 14 bases between. Germline V gives CDR1 SNHLY, CDR2 FYNNEI. Using reference TRBV2 and TRBJ1-5 for the parts outside the CDR3, the full variable domain is EPEVTQTPSHQVTQMGQEVILRCVPISNHLYFYWYRQILGQKVEFLVSFYNNEISEKSEIFDDQFSVERPDGSNFTLKIRSTKLEDSAMYFCASSTYRAQPQHFGDGTRLSIL.

This chain links TRBV18 with TRBJ1-2, with D possibly TRBD1 on 5 matching bases. Germline V gene lookup returns CDR1 KGHSH and CDR2 LQKENI. The germline V and J ends were trimmed by 5 bases and 6 bases, with 13 bases remaining between them. The CDR3 spans 13 residues. CDR3 residues: CASSGGREDGYTF. The CDR3 coding sequence is TGTGCCAGCTCAGGTGGCAGGGAAGATGGCTACACCTTC.

V usage is TRBV28 and J usage is TRBJ2-5; D gene unclear. The CDR3 sequence is 11 residues long. V lost 10 bases and J 5 bases, leaving 11 bases between the germline ends. Germline V gene data show CDR1 as MDHEN and CDR2 as SYDVKM. The CDR3 region is CATTTTETQYF. The CDR3 DNA reads as TGTGCCACCACGACCACGGAGACCCAGTACTTC.

The chain uses TRBV12-5 and TRBJ2-7; D gene uncertain. The germline V and J ends were trimmed by 2 bases and 1 base, with 24 bases remaining between them. Germline V CDR1 and CDR2: LGHNT, FRNRAP. The CDR3 totals 19 residues. The CDR3 nucleotides are TGTGCTAGTGGTTTGAGACCCTCCCTCCCTCCCGCCCTATCCTACGAGCAGTACTTC. Protein product: CASGLRPSLPPALSYEQYF.

The chain links TRBV15 to TRBJ1-3, with D unclear. Germline V gives CDR1 LNHNV, CDR2 YYDKDF (reference sequence). V lost 0 bases and J lost 3, with 15 bases in between. The CDR3 spans 17 residues. Here the CDR3 reads CATSRDVSSGSGNTIYF. The CDR3, as DNA: TGTGCCACCAGCAGAGATGTTTCCTCAGGTAGTGGAAACACCATATATTTT. The whole variable domain, remainder taken from reference TRBV15 and TRBJ1-3, is DAMVIQNPRYQVTQFGKPVTLSCSQTLNHNVMYWYQQKSSQAPKLLFHYYDKDFNNEADTPDNFQSRRPNTSFCFLDIRSPGLGDTAMYLCATSRDVSSGSGNTIYFGEGSWLTVV.

This rearrangement joins TRBV24-1 to TRBJ1-5, with TRBD1 matching over 8 bases. The CDR3 is made up of 15 amino acids. In germline, CDR1 is KGHDR, CDR2 SFDVKD. J lost 7 bases, V lost 5 bases, and 9 bases had no gene match. The CDR3 sequence is CATSATGQGGQPQHF. The DNA for the CDR3 is TGTGCCACCAGTGCAACAGGACAGGGAGGACAGCCCCAGCATTTT.

This chain connects TRBV10-3 to TRBJ1-1, with D unclear. Per germline, CDR1 ENHRY and CDR2 SYGVKD. V lost 2 bases and J 2 bases, leaving 15 bases between the germline ends. This CDR3 contains 16 residues. For the CDR3, the DNA is TGTGCCATCAGTGAGATTCATACAGCTTTAAACACTGAAGCTTTCTTT. It yields the protein CAISEIHTALNTEAFF.

The genes are TRBV28 and TRBJ1-2, with D possibly TRBD1 on 5 matching bases. CDR1 MDHEN and CDR2 SYDVKM come from the germline V gene. CDR3 size: 13 residues. The V end lost 8 bases, the J end lost 6 bases, and 16 bases lay between the germline ends. This chain's CDR3 is CASSSLQVHGYTF. In DNA, the CDR3 is TGTGCCAGCTCCTCGTTACAGGTTCATGGCTACACCTTC.

The chain employs TRBV28 and TRBJ1-1, with D unclear. V lost 7 bases and J lost 0, with 9 bases in between. The CDR3 is made up of 13 amino acids. CDR1 is MDHEN, CDR2 SYDVKM, per germline. The CDR3 spells CASTGRMNTEAFF. The CDR3, as DNA: TGTGCCAGCACCGGCCGCATGAACACTGAAGCTTTCTTT.

The chain joins TRBV7-2 to TRBJ2-7; D is possibly TRBD2 (6 bases). The CDR3 consists of 16 residues. The V and J ends lost 5 bases and 0 bases respectively, with 17 bases between them. CDR1 and CDR2 (germline): SGHTA, FQGNSA. The DNA for the CDR3 is TGTGCCAGCAGCCCGTTTAGGGCGGGGCCCTCCTACGAGCAGTACTTC. Translated, it gives CASSPFRAGPSYEQYF. Looking up the rest from reference TRBV7-2 and TRBJ2-7 gives the full variable domain: GAGVSQSPSNKVTEKGKDVELRCDPISGHTALYWYRQSLGQGLEFLIYFQGNSAPDKSGLPSDRFSAERTGGSVSTLTIQRTQQEDSAVYLCASSPFRAGPSYEQYFGPGTRLTVT.

V is TRBV7-9 and J is TRBJ1-2; D call uncertain. Germline V CDR1 and CDR2: SEHNR, FQNEAQ (reference sequence). There are 15 residues in the CDR3. Between the trimmed V and J ends, which lost 1 base and 8 bases, there was a span of 17 bases. The CDR3 loop is CASSLVLSGSEGYTF. DNA of the CDR3: TGTGCCAGCAGCTTAGTGCTCTCTGGGTCGGAGGGCTACACCTTC.

The chain employs TRBV28 and TRBJ1-2; D is uncertain. V was trimmed by 9 bases and J by 8 bases, leaving 19 bases between them. CDR3 size: 13 residues. CDR1 and CDR2 (germline): MDHEN, SYDVKM. Here the CDR3 reads CASRFQGWRGYTF. In DNA, the CDR3 is TGTGCCAGTCGGTTTCAAGGTTGGAGGGGCTACACCTTC.

The chain joins TRBV28 to TRBJ1-6; possibly TRBD1 for D (5 bases). The ends were cut back, 3 bases at V and 9 bases at J, with 12 bases in the middle. CDR3 length: 14 residues. Germline V gives CDR1 MDHEN, CDR2 SYDVKM. The CDR3 DNA follows: TGTGCCAGCAGTTTGGGCGGGACCCTTTCACCCCTCCACTTT. Translation gives CASSLGGTLSPLHF. Full variable domain (remainder filled in from reference TRBV28 and TRBJ1-6): DVKVTQSSRYLVKRTGEKVFLECVQDMDHENMFWYRQDPGLGLRLIYFSYDVKMKEKGDIPEGYSVSREKKERFSLILESASTNQTSMYLCASSLGGTLSPLHFGNGTRLTVT.

The chain joins TRBV9 to TRBJ2-3; 8 positions agree with TRBD1. CDR3 size: 14 residues. Germline loops: CDR1 SGDLS, CDR2 YYNGEE. The V gene end was trimmed by 0 bases and the J gene end by 5 bases; junction bases not matched to a gene: 2. The CDR3 DNA reads TGTGCCAGCAGCGTAGCGACAGGGGAAGATACGCAGTATTTT. It codes for CASSVATGEDTQYF.

The J gene is TRBJ1-5, the V gene TRBV6-2 or TRBV6-3; a weak D match, TRBD1 (6 bases). Germline values: CDR1 MNHEY, CDR2 SVGEGT. There are 14 residues in the CDR3. V was cut by 5 bases and J by 4 bases, with 12 bases left in between. The CDR3 loop is CASSSRGRNQPQHF. CDR3 nucleotide sequence: TGTGCCAGCAGTAGCAGGGGAAGGAATCAGCCCCAGCATTTT.

CDR3 DNA sequence: TGTGCCAGCAGCCAAGATAGGACGGCTCGTAATGAAAAACTGTTTTTT. It codes for CASSQDRTARNEKLFF. This chain connects TRBV3-1 (or the pseudogene TRBV3-2) to TRBJ1-4; no clear D gene. The V gene lost 0 bases and the J gene lost 4 bases, with 12 bases spanning the gap. Germline values: CDR1 LGHDT, CDR2 YNNKEL (reference sequence). The CDR3 runs to 16 residues.

V and J are TRBV10-3 and TRBJ1-2, with 12 bases lining up with TRBD1. Trimming removed 2 bases from V and 4 bases from J; junction bases left unmatched: 8. CDR3 size: 17 residues. Germline CDR1 ENHRY, CDR2 SYGVKD. Here the CDR3 reads CAISEPGQGATGYGYTF. CDR3 nucleotide sequence: TGTGCCATCAGTGAGCCGGGACAGGGGGCGACCGGCTATGGCTACACCTTC.